This T cell receptor beta chain was found in a study of lymphopenia after photon versus proton radiotherapy. The CDR3 totals 13 residues. From germline, CDR1 is MNHEY and CDR2 SMNVEV (reference sequence). Trimming shortened V by 1 base and J by 2 bases, and 5 bases separated the two germline ends. Produced via immunoSEQ multiplex PCR; TCRdb's table is partial and in-frame only. The profile shows roughly 58,000 clones, around 90% of them singletons. The sequence was collected from a man aged 80 or over with esophageal cancer. The rearrangement links TRBV27 to TRBJ1-1; D is unclear. Material: peripheral blood, obtained from a patient treated with proton-based radiotherapy. The CDR3 DNA follows: TGTGCCAGCAGTTTATACTCAAACACTGAAGCTTTCTTT. It translates to CASSLYSNTEAFF.